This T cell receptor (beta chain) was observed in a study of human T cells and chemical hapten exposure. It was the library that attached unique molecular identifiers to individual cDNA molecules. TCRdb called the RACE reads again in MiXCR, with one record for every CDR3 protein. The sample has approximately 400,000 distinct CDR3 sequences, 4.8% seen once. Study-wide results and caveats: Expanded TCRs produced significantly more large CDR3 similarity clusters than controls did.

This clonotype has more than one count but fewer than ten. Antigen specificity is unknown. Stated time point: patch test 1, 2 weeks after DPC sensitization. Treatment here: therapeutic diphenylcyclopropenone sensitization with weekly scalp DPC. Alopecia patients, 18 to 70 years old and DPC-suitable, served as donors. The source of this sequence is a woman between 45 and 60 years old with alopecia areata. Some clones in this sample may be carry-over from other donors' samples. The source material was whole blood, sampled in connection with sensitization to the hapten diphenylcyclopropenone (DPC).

DNA of the CDR3: TGTGCCAGCAGTTACTCGGCCAAGGACCCGAACACTGAAGCTTTCTTT. This sequence encodes CASSYSAKDPNTEAFF. The gene calls are TRBV6-2 or TRBV6-3 and TRBJ1-1; no firm D call. CDR3 length: 16 residues. Germline assignment: CDR1 MNHEY and CDR2 SVGEGT. V was pared by 0 bases and J by 1 base, with 12 bases between.